This T cell receptor (beta chain) is drawn from a study of blood T cell repertoires in COVID-19 (dated by TCRdb to 2018 to 2020). About the investigation overall: The collaborator samples originated in the United States, Italy and Spain and spanned the acute and convalescent phases of COVID-19. Subjects who had been exposed to COVID-19, were actively infected with it, or had recovered from it provided the deeply sampled blood TCRbeta repertoires that made up the dataset. A freely available public database, intended as a resource for researchers studying the immune response to SARS-CoV-2, is where the repertoires were released. The material from the prospective study consisted of cDNA or gDNA derived from T cells, B-cell-depleted T cells, or PBMCs. Where available, HLA class I and class II types were obtained from metadata supplied by the sample provider rather than from assay-based typing. The samples were drawn from the first 160 participants of the ongoing ImmuneRACE study and from over a thousand subjects provided by 6 global collaborators. Sample metadata almost always included a de-identified subject ID, COVID-19 status, age in years and sex.

Findings and caveats that apply to the study as a whole: How much clinical and demographic metadata was included differed by source and by participant, and the metadata was provided uncurated.

Worth noting for this clone: Its antigen is currently not known. Base quality data are lacking; no much larger clone is found one base away.

Whole blood was collected in K2EDTA tubes by collaborating institutions according to the institutions' own protocols. For TCRbeta analysis, collaborator samples were shipped as frozen whole blood, as isolated PBMCs, or as DNA extracted from either sample type. TCRbeta CDR3 regions were amplified from genomic DNA using the immunoSEQ Assay, a bias-controlled multiplex PCR. The study's processing was this. Within the assay, amplification of reference gene primers was used to estimate how many nucleated cells each sample contained. To quantify the absolute abundance of each unique TCRbeta CDR3 rearrangement, sequence reads were collapsed and filtered. Productive Simpson clonality was computed per sample as the square root of Simpson's diversity index over productive rearrangements. Imported from immuneACCESS, the table was reduced by TCRdb to in-frame sequences with V and J called. These copies leave out some clones; in studies compared against another copy, an unresolved V gene accounts for under half, and the cause of the remainder is not known. That table furnishes V, J and clone size, whereas the DNA furnished D and trimming. The sample has under 14,000 clones on record, 75% to 90% of them singletons. Of the sample, roughly 7.7% is held by the ten largest clones.

A distance of 6 bases separates the germline ends of V and J, which lose 3 bases and 1 base respectively. The CDR3, cysteine through phenylalanine, is 13 amino acids long. Kept here is only the CDR3 DNA, which spans 39 bases and is read in frame from base 1. From the germline V gene, CDR1 is SGHTA and CDR2 is FQGNSA. The chain couples TRBV7-2 to TRBJ1-1; the D gene lacks a confident call. Material for sequencing was peripheral blood. The receptor was derived from a man between 65 and 85 years old with active COVID-19. In nucleotide form, the sequence is TGTGCCAGCAGCTTCGGGGAGAACACTGAAGCTTTCTTT. The encoded protein is CASSFGENTEAFF.